The T cell receptor beta chain under discussion was sequenced for a study of blood T cell repertoires in COVID-19. Study background: Some COVID-19 samples were acute and others convalescent; all came from the United States, Italy and Spain. T cells, B-cell-depleted T cells, or PBMCs provided the cDNA or gDNA that served as material.

Sequenced by immunoSEQ multiplex PCR; TCRdb stores in-frame clones only, minus some. The table shows hundreds of thousands of clones, with 75% to 85% occurring only once. The CDR3 is made up of 15 amino acids. Losses at the gene ends were 5 bases for V and 6 bases for J; bases not matched to a gene: 6. Germline CDR1 and CDR2: LNHDA and SQIVND (reference sequence). Seattle patients were enrolled while actively infected and followed longitudinally. The genes are TRBV19 and TRBJ1-6; TRBD1 agrees at 8 bases. This sequence originates from a man between 50 and 59 years old with COVID-19, enrolled during active disease. Sequenced: peripheral blood. The CDR3 DNA sequence: TGTGCCAGTAGTTTTCCGGGACAGGTTAATTCACCCCTCCACTTT. Its protein product is CASSFPGQVNSPLHF.